Below are 30 T cell receptor beta chains sequenced from a single sample in a study of shared clonotypes between healthy human individuals. Using immunoSEQ multiplex PCR, the repertoire was profiled, and TCRdb retains in-frame clones only, with some absent. The sample includes roughly 500,000 clones, approximately 81% of them seen just once. The specimen sequenced was PBMCs. These receptors came from a woman aged 35 to 49 in good health. Some clones in this sample may be carry-over from other donors' samples.

A note on this clone: A read error is likely here: a far larger clone is one base away. This chain joins TRBV28 and TRBJ1-5, with 11 bases identical to TRBD1. Germline CDR1 is MDHEN and CDR2 is SYDVKM. The CDR3 has 15 amino acids. CDR3 region: CASSSRTGGIQPKHF. CDR3 nucleotides: TGTGCCAGCAGTTCTCGGACAGGGGGCATTCAGCCCAAGCATTTT.

Notes on this clone: A far larger clone is one nucleotide away, so this likely arose from a read error. The sample holds other DNA sequences that translate to the same CDR3. V and J are TRBV6-6 and TRBJ2-7; a weak D match, TRBD1 (6 bases). V lost 8 bases and J 2 bases, leaving 16 bases between the germline ends. Germline CDR1 reads MNHNY; CDR2 reads SVGAGI (reference sequence). The CDR3 spans 14 residues. CDR3 loop: CASGEHRDAYEQYF. CDR3 nucleotides: TGTGCCAGCGGGGAGCACAGGGACGCCTACGAGCAGTACTTC.

This clone occurred many times. This chain connects TRBV18 to TRBJ1-5; tentatively, D is TRBD1 (5 bases). Trimming took 1 base from V and 8 from J, leaving 9 bases between them. CDR1 is KGHSH, CDR2 LQKENI, per germline. This CDR3 region has 13 residues. Here the CDR3 reads CASSPRPGEPQHF. DNA for the CDR3: TGTGCCAGCTCACCACGTCCGGGGGAGCCCCAGCATTTT.

In this sample, this clone turned up once. A clone one base away is much larger, so this may be a read error. Other DNA variants within this sample encode the same CDR3. The chain employs TRBV6-4 and TRBJ2-6; TRBD1 is a possible D gene (5 bases). Germline V gene lookup returns CDR1 MRHNA and CDR2 SNTAGT. The CDR3 is made up of 16 amino acids. CDR3 region: CASSVDSFSGANVLTF. The CDR3 DNA is TGTGCCAGCAGTGTAGACAGCTTCTCTGGGGCTAACGTCCTGACTTTC.

The chain carries TRBV4-3 and TRBJ1-2; 8 nucleotides agree with TRBD1. The germline V gene has CDR1 LGHNA and CDR2 YSLEER. V trimming: 3 bases; J trimming: 8 bases; junction bases outside the gene matches: 2. The CDR3 sequence is 12 residues long. The CDR3 sequence: CASSQAGGGYTF. CDR3 DNA sequence: TGCGCCAGCAGCCAGGCAGGGGGCGGCTACACCTTC.

DNA for the CDR3: TGCGCCAGCAGCTCTACCGGGACTAGCAACCCGGACAATGAGCAGTTCTTC. This sequence encodes CASSSTGTSNPDNEQFF. The chain is built from TRBV5-1 and TRBJ2-1, with 9 nucleotides matching TRBD2. CDR3 length: 17 residues. Germline values: CDR1 SGHRS, CDR2 YFSETQ. V lost 3 bases and J lost 5; bases outside the gene matches: 12.

V is TRBV28 and J is TRBJ2-5, with 10 positions matching TRBD1. The germline CDR1 and CDR2 sequences are MDHEN and SYDVKM. Trimming cost V 6 bases and J 5 bases; bases outside gene matches: 6. CDR3 size: 14 residues. CDR3 DNA sequence: TGTGCCAGCAGCCGACAGGGGGCGCGGGAGACCCAGTACTTC. Its translation is CASSRQGARETQYF.

In its sample, this clone was seen a few times. This chain joins TRBV7-8 and TRBJ1-3, with D unresolved. Deletions cut 5 bases from V and 0 bases from J, with 11 bases between. The CDR3 has 15 amino acids. Germline V CDR1 and CDR2: SGHVS, FQNEAQ. The CDR3 region is CASSPFLSSGNTIYF. Written as DNA, the CDR3 is TGTGCCAGCAGCCCCTTTCTGTCCTCTGGAAACACCATATATTTT.

Only one count was recorded for this clone. The chain combines TRBV5-4 with TRBJ2-7, with D perhaps being TRBD1 or TRBD2 (6 bases each). Germline assignment: CDR1 SGHNT and CDR2 YYREEE (reference sequence). The CDR3 consists of 18 residues. Trimming cost V 4 bases and J 2 bases, with 25 bases left between them. In nucleotides, the CDR3 is TGTGCCAGCAGCCCAACGGGACACACCTGGCGGGACACCTACGAGCAGTACTTC. Its translation is CASSPTGHTWRDTYEQYF.

This chain joins TRBV11-2 and TRBJ1-5; D not certain. Trimming removed 4 bases from V and 0 bases from J, with 4 bases in between. The CDR3 contains 13 residues. CDR1 and CDR2 (germline): SGHAT, FQNNGV. CDR3 nucleotides: TGTGCCAGCAGCTCTAATAGCAATCAGCCCCAGCATTTT. Translating it yields CASSSNSNQPQHF. Complete variable domain (other parts from reference TRBV11-2 and TRBJ1-5): EAGVAQSPRYKIIEKRQSVAFWCNPISGHATLYWYQQILGQGPKLLIQFQNNGVVDDSQLPKDRFSAERLKGVDSTLKIQPAKLEDSAVYLCASSSNSNQPQHFGDGTRLSIL.

On this clone itself: Given a far larger clone just one base away, this is likely a sequencing read error. Given the absence of the conserved phenylalanine or tryptophan at the CDR3 end, a read error is likely. The chain joins TRBV4-2 to TRBJ2-2; weak D call: TRBD2 (6 bases). From germline, CDR1 is LGHNA and CDR2 YNFKEQ. With 4 bases removed from V and 7 bases from J, the gap between germline ends came to 19 bases. CDR3 length: 16 residues. The CDR3 is CASSLSPGERVGELFL. For the CDR3, the DNA is TGTGCCAGCAGCCTGTCACCGGGAGAGCGGGTCGGGGAGCTGTTTCTT.

This chain links TRBV10-3 with TRBJ2-2, with 9 bases aligning to TRBD2. Losses at the gene ends were 6 bases for V and 6 bases for J; bases not matched to a gene: 8. The CDR3 extends over 15 amino acids. Germline CDR1 and CDR2: ENHRY and SYGVKD. The CDR3 loop reads CAIRATSGGSGELFF. CDR3 DNA: TGTGCCATCAGGGCGACTAGCGGAGGCTCCGGGGAGCTGTTTTTT.

This sequence joins TRBV29-1 and TRBJ2-7; D is tentatively TRBD1 or TRBD2 (5 bases each). V was clipped by 2 bases and J by 6 bases, with 17 bases between them. The CDR3 totals 14 residues. Germline CDR1 SQVTM, CDR2 ANQGSEA. The CDR3 DNA sequence: TGCAGCGTTGAAAGCCCGGGGCCTCCTGGCGAGCAGTACTTC. Translating gives CSVESPGPPGEQYF.

As to this clone: A far more abundant clone sits one base away, making this likely a read error. This CDR3 reads CSVGVDTYEQYF. In nucleotides, the CDR3 is TGCAGCGTTGGGGTCGATACCTACGAGCAGTACTTC. The chain employs TRBV29-1 and TRBJ2-7; D not resolved. The germline V and J ends were trimmed by 4 bases and 2 bases, with 9 bases remaining between them. CDR1 is SQVTM and CDR2 is ANQGSEA in the germline V gene. The CDR3 sequence is 12 residues long.

The V call is TRBV6-5, the J call TRBJ1-5; D not certain. The V and J ends lost 0 bases and 3 bases respectively, with 9 bases between them. Germline-derived CDR1 and CDR2 are MNHEY and SVGAGI. The CDR3 is made up of 15 amino acids. DNA of the CDR3: TGTGCCAGCAGTTACTCGCGTGGTACCAATCAGCCCCAGCATTTT. Translating gives CASSYSRGTNQPQHF.

The chain employs TRBV28 and TRBJ2-1; 8 bases align to TRBD2. After removal of 7 bases from V and 7 bases from J, the junction contained 9 bases not matched to a gene. The CDR3 totals 14 residues. Per the germline V gene, CDR1 is MDHEN and CDR2 is SYDVKM. This CDR3 is CASIAPGGANEQFF. Written as DNA, the CDR3 is TGTGCCAGCATCGCCCCGGGGGGGGCAAATGAGCAGTTCTTC.

The chain joins TRBV5-1 to TRBJ2-2; D is tentatively TRBD1 or TRBD2 (5 bases each). Between the trimmed V and J ends, which lost 4 bases and 6 bases, there was a span of 19 bases. Germline loops: CDR1 SGHRS, CDR2 YFSETQ. CDR3 length: 16 residues. The CDR3 DNA sequence: TGCGCCAGCAGCCCGGGGCTAGTCGGAGTCTCCGGGGAGCTGTTTTTT. Translated, it gives CASSPGLVGVSGELFF.

The rearrangement joins TRBV10-3 to TRBJ2-7; TRBD2 aligns across 7 bases. V trimming: 6 bases; J trimming: 3 bases; junction bases outside the gene matches: 5. CDR1 and CDR2 (germline): ENHRY, SYGVKD. The CDR3 length is 13 residues. CDR3 bases: TGTGCCATCAGCGCCGGGACTAACTACGAGCAGTACTTC. It specifies CAISAGTNYEQYF.

V is TRBV4-1 and J is TRBJ2-2; 8 bases fit TRBD2. The CDR3 has 16 residues. V lost 1 base, J lost 6 bases, and 7 bases stayed unmatched. The germline CDR1 and CDR2 sequences are MGHRA and YSYEKL. The chain's CDR3 is CASSQGPGGGAGELFF. CDR3 nucleotides: TGCGCCAGCAGCCAAGGCCCGGGAGGGGGAGCCGGGGAGCTGTTTTTT.

This chain uses TRBV29-1 with TRBJ2-7, with 7 positions matching TRBD1. V gave up 6 bases and J gave up 0 bases; unmatched junction bases: 8. CDR1 SQVTM and CDR2 ANQGSEA come from the germline V gene. The CDR3 is made up of 14 amino acids. The CDR3 DNA is TGCAGCGTATATGGGACAGCGAGCTCCTACGAGCAGTACTTC. It codes for CSVYGTASSYEQYF.

Points on this clone: A far larger clone is one base from this, pointing to a likely read error. Other DNA sequences from this sample encode an identical CDR3 as well. The chain has TRBV29-1 and TRBJ2-3; 11 bases match TRBD1. Germline values: CDR1 SQVTM, CDR2 ANQGSEA. The CDR3 is made up of 15 amino acids. The CDR3 reads CSVERGTGGSDTQYF. CDR3 in DNA: TGCAGCGTTGAAAGGGGGACAGGGGGTTCGGATACGCAGTACTTT.

CDR3 coding DNA: TGTGCCAGCAGCCGTCGACAGCGTAGCAATCAGCCCCAGCATTTT. Translation: CASSRRQRSNQPQHF. V gene TRBV7-7 combines with J gene TRBJ1-5; the D gene is possibly TRBD1 (5 bases). Per the germline V gene, CDR1 is SSHAT and CDR2 is FNYEAQ (reference sequence). The CDR3 has 15 amino acids. The V and J ends lost 5 bases and 0 bases respectively, with 11 bases between them. The full variable domain, completed using reference TRBV7-7 and TRBJ1-5, is GAGVSQSPRYKVTKRGQDVTLRCDPISSHATLYWYQQALGQGPEFLTYFNYEAQPDKSGLPSDRFSAERPEGSISTLTIQRTEQRDSAMYRCASSRRQRSNQPQHFGDGTRLSIL.

The rearrangement links TRBV28 to TRBJ1-2; TRBD1 matches at 7 bases. The CDR3 totals 14 residues. V trimming: 7 bases; J trimming: 1 base; junction bases outside the gene matches: 6. The germline V gene encodes CDR1 MDHEN and CDR2 SYDVKM. The CDR3 DNA reads TGTGCCAGCACGCGGACAGGCTTTAACTATGGCTACACCTTC. Protein sequence: CASTRTGFNYGYTF.

This clone showed up just a few times. V gene TRBV28 combines with J gene TRBJ2-7; a possible D gene is TRBD1 (5 bases). Germline CDR1 reads MDHEN; CDR2 reads SYDVKM. Trimming removed 4 bases from V and 7 bases from J, with 14 bases in between. This CDR3 has 13 amino acids. The CDR3 loop is CASSSYRFWEQYF. The CDR3 region has the DNA TGTGCCAGCAGTTCATACAGGTTCTGGGAGCAGTACTTC.

The chain employs TRBV19 and TRBJ1-1, with 7 positions matching TRBD1. CDR3 length equals 15 residues. Germline CDR1 and CDR2: LNHDA and SQIVND (reference sequence). The V gene end was trimmed by 6 bases and the J gene end by 4 bases; junction bases not matched to a gene: 11. CDR3 bases: TGTGCCAGTAGAAAGACAGGGATAGTCCGCACTGAAGCTTTCTTT. Its translation is CASRKTGIVRTEAFF.

Comment on this clone: This likely reflects a read error, since a far larger clone is one base away. J is TRBJ2-3 and V is TRBV4-3; TRBD1 agrees at 8 bases. The CDR3 length is 15 residues. Germline lookup yields CDR1 LGHNA and CDR2 YSLEER. The CDR3 DNA is TGCGTCAGCAGCCAAGATAGGACAGGGCCAGATACGCAGTATTTT. Protein: CVSSQDRTGPDTQYF.

V usage is TRBV10-3 and J usage is TRBJ2-1; D is possibly TRBD2 (5 bases). The CDR3 runs to 15 residues. Germline V gene data show CDR1 as ENHRY and CDR2 as SYGVKD. The V gene lost 2 bases and the J gene lost 0 bases, with 8 bases spanning the gap. CDR3 loop: CAISELAVSYNEQFF. Here the CDR3 DNA reads TGTGCCATCAGTGAGCTAGCTGTCTCCTACAATGAGCAGTTCTTC.

The chain has TRBV15 and TRBJ2-1; D might be TRBD1 (7 bases). This CDR3 has 18 amino acids. V lost 4 bases and J 0 bases, leaving 19 bases between the germline ends. Germline CDR1 LNHNV, CDR2 YYDKDF (reference sequence). The CDR3 nucleotides read TGTGCCACCAGCAACAGGGGAGCGGGCTCGAGCTCCTACAATGAGCAGTTCTTC. Protein: CATSNRGAGSSSYNEQFF.

As for this clone: A far larger clone is only one base removed, so a read error is likely. The chain employs TRBV30 and TRBJ1-2, with a possible D match to TRBD1 (6 bases). The CDR3 covers 15 residues. From germline, CDR1 is GTSNPN and CDR2 SVGIG (reference sequence). The V gene lost 3 bases and the J gene lost 3 bases, with 17 bases spanning the gap. CDR3 nucleotide sequence: TGTGCCTGGAGCCGGGACATGGATGGGGACTATGGCTACACCTTC. Residues: CAWSRDMDGDYGYTF.

The rearrangement links TRBV5-1 to TRBJ1-1; 9 bases are a match to TRBD1. Germline V lookup: CDR1 SGHRS, CDR2 YFSETQ. After removal of 5 bases from V and 0 bases from J, the junction contained 8 bases not matched to a gene. The length of the CDR3 is 16 residues. DNA of the CDR3: TGCGCCAGCAGTGCTCGGACAGGGGTGGTGAACACTGAAGCTTTCTTT. This sequence encodes CASSARTGVVNTEAFF.